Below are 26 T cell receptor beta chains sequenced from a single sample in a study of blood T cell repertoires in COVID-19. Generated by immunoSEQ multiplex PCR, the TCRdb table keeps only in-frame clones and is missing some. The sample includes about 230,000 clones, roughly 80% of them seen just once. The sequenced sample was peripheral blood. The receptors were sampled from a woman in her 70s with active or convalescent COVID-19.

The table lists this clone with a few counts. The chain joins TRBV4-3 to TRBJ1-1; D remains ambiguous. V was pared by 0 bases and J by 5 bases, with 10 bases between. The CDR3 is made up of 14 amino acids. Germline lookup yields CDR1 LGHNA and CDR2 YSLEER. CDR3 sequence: CASSQDGLLTEAFF. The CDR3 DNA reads TGCGCCAGCAGCCAAGATGGACTGTTAACTGAAGCTTTCTTT.

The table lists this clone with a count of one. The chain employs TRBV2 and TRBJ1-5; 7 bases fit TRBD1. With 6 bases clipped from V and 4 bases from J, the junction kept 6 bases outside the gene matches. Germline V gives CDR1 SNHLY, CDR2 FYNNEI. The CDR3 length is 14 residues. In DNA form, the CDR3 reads TGTGCCAGCAGAGGAACAGGGGCAAATCAGCCCCAGCATTTT. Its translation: CASRGTGANQPQHF.

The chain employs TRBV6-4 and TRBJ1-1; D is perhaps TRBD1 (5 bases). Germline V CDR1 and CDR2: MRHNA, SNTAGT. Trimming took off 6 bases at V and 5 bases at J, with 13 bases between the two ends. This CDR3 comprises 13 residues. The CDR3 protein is CASRAGFQTEAFF. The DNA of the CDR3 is TGTGCCAGCAGGGCAGGGTTTCAGACTGAAGCTTTCTTT.

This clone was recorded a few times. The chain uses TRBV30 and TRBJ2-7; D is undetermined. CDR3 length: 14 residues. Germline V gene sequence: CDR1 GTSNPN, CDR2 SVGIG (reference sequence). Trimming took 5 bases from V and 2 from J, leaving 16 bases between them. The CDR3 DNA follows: TGTGCCTGGGCCCTACTGGTAACCCCCTACGAGCAGTACTTC. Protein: CAWALLVTPYEQYF.

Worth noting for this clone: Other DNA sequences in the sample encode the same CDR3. CDR3 protein: CAWTGQGSTEAFF. CDR3 coding DNA: TGTGCCTGGACCGGACAGGGTAGCACTGAAGCTTTCTTT. J is TRBJ1-1 and V is TRBV30; 8 nucleotides agree with TRBD1. After removal of 4 bases from V and 4 bases from J, the junction contained 5 bases not matched to a gene. CDR1 GTSNPN and CDR2 SVGIG come from the germline V gene (reference sequence). This CDR3 spans 13 amino acids.

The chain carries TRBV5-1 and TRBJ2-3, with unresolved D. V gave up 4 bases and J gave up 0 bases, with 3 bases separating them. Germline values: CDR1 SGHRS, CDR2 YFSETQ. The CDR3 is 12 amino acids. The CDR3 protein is CASSVSTDTQYF. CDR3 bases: TGCGCCAGCAGCGTAAGCACAGATACGCAGTATTTT.

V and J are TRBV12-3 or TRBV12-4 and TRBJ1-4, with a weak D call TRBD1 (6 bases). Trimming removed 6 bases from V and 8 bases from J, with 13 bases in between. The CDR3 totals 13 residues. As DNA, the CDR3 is TGTGCCAGCAGACCGACAGGTCTGGAAAAACTGTTTTTT. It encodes CASRPTGLEKLFF.

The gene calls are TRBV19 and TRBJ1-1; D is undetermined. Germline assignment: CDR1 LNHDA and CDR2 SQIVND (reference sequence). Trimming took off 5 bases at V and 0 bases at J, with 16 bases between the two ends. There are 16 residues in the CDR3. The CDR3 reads CASSPSSSRVNTEAFF. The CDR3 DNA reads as TGTGCCAGTAGTCCTTCCTCGTCGAGGGTGAACACTGAAGCTTTCTTT.

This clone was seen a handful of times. In DNA, the CDR3 is TGTGCCAGCCAAACCTCAGGGGTTCGAGCTTTCTTT. It codes for CASQTSGVRAFF. This chain connects TRBV28 to TRBJ1-1; D is perhaps TRBD1 (6 bases). The V gene lost 8 bases and the J gene lost 10 bases, with 17 bases spanning the gap. The CDR3 extends over 12 amino acids. CDR1 is MDHEN and CDR2 is SYDVKM in the germline V gene. The whole variable domain, remainder taken from reference TRBV28 and TRBJ1-1, is DVKVTQSSRYLVKRTGEKVFLECVQDMDHENMFWYRQDPGLGLRLIYFSYDVKMKEKGDIPEGYSVSREKKERFSLILESASTNQTSMYLCASQTSGVRAFFGQGTRLTVV.

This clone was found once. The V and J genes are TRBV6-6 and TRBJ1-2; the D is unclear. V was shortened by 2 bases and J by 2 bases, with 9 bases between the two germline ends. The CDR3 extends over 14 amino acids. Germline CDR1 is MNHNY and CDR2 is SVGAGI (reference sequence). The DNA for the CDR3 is TGTGCCAGCAGTTACGCTCGACTGAACTATGGCTACACCTTC. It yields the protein CASSYARLNYGYTF.

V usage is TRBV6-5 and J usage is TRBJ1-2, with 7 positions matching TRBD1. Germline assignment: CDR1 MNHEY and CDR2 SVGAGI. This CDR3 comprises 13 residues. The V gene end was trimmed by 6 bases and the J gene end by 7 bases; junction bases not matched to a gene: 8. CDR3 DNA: TGTGCCAGCAGCCTAGAGGGGGCGACTGGCTACACCTTC. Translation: CASSLEGATGYTF.

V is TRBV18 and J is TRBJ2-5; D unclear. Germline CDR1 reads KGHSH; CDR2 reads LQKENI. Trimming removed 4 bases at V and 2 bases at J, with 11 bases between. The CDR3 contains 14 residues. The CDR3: CASSRGPRQETQYF. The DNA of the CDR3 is TGTGCCAGCTCACGAGGTCCCCGACAAGAGACCCAGTACTTC. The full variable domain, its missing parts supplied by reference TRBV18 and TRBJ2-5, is NAGVMQNPRHLVRRRGQEARLRCSPMKGHSHVYWYRQLPEEGLKFMVYLQKENIIDESGMPKERFSAEFPKEGPSILRIQQVVRGDSAAYFCASSRGPRQETQYFGPGTRLLVL.

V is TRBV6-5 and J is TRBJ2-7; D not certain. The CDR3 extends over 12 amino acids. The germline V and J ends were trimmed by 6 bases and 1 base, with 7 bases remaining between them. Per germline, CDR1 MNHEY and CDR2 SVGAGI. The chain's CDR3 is CASRVASYEQYF. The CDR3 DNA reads TGTGCCAGCAGGGTAGCTTCCTACGAGCAGTACTTC.

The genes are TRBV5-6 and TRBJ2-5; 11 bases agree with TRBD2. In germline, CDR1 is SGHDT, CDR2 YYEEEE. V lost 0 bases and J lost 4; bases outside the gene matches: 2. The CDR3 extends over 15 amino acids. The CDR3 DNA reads TGTGCCAGCAGCTTGGGTAGCGGGAGGGGAGAGACCCAGTACTTC. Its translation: CASSLGSGRGETQYF.

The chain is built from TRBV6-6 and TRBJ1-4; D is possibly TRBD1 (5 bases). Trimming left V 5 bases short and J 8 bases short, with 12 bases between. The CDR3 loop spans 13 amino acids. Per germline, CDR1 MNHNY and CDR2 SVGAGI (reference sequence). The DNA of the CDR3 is TGTGCCAGCAGTAAGGTGGGGCGGGAAAAACTGTTTTTT. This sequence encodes CASSKVGREKLFF.

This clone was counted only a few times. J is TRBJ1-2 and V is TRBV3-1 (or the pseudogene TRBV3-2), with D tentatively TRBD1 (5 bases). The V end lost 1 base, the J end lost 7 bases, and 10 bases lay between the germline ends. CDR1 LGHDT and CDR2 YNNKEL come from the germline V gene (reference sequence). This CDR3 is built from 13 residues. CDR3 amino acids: CASSQVAGIGYTF. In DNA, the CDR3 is TGTGCCAGCAGCCAAGTAGCAGGGATTGGCTACACCTTC.

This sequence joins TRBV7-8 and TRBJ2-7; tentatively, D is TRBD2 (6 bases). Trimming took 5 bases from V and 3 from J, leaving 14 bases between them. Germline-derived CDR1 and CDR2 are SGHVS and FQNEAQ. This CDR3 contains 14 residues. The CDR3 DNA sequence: TGTGCCAGCAGCCCCCGAGAGCGGGTCTACGAGCAGTACTTC. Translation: CASSPRERVYEQYF.

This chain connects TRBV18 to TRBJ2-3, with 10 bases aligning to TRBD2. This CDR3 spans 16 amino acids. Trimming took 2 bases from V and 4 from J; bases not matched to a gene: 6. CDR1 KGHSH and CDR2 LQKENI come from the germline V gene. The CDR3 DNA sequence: TGTGCCAGCTCACCAATCCCTAGCGGGAGTGCAGATACGCAGTATTTT. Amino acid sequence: CASSPIPSGSADTQYF.

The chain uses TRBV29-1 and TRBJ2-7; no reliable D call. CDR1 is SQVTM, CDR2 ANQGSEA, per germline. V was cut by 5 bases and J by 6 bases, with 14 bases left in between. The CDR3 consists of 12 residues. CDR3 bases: TGCAGCGTTACAAGGATCTCTAGCGAGCAGTACTTC. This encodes CSVTRISSEQYF.

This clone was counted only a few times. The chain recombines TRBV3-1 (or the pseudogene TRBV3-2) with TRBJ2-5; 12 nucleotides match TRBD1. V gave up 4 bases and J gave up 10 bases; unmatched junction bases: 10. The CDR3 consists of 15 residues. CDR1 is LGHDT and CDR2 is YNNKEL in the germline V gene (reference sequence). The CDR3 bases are TGTGCCAGCAGCCCGGGACAGGGGGCGCGTGTTGACCAGTACTTC. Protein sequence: CASSPGQGARVDQYF.

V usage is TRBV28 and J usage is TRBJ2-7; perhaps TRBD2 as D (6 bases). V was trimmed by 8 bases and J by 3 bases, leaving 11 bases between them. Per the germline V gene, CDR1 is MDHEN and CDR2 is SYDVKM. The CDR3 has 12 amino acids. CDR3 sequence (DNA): TGTGCCAGCGGGCGGGATGACTACGAGCAGTACTTC. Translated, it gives CASGRDDYEQYF.

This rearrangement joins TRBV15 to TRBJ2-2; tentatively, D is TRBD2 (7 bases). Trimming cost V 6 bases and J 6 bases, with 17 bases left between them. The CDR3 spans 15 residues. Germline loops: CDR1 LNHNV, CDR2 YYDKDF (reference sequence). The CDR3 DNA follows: TGTGCCACCAGTGGGGGGGGCGTTGGAGCCGGGGAGCTGTTTTTT. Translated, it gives CATSGGGVGAGELFF.

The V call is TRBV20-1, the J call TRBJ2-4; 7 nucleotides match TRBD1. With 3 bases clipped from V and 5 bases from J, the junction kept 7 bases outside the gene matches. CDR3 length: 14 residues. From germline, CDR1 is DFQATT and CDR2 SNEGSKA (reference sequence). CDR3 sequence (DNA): TGCAGTGCTAGTAGGGACAGCCCAGAAAACATTCAGTACTTC. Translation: CSASRDSPENIQYF.

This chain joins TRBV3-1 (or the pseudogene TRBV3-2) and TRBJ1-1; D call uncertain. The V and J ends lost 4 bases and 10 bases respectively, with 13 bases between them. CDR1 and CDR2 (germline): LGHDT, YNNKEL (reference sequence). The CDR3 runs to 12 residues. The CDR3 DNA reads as TGTGCCAGCAGCCCATACACCGGAGGAGCTTTCTTT. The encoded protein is CASSPYTGGAFF.

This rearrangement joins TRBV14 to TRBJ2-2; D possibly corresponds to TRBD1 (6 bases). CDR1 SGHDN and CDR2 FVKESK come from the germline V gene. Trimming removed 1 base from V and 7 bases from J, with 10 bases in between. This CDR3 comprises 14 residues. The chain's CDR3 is CASSQAGAVGELFF. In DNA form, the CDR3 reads TGTGCCAGCAGCCAAGCAGGGGCGGTCGGGGAGCTGTTTTTT.

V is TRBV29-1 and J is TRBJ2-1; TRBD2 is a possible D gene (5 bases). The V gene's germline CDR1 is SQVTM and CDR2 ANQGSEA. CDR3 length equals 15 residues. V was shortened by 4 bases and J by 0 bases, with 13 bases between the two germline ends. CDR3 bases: TGCAGCGTTGCGGGATCATCCTCCTCCTACAATGAGCAGTTCTTC. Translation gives CSVAGSSSSYNEQFF.